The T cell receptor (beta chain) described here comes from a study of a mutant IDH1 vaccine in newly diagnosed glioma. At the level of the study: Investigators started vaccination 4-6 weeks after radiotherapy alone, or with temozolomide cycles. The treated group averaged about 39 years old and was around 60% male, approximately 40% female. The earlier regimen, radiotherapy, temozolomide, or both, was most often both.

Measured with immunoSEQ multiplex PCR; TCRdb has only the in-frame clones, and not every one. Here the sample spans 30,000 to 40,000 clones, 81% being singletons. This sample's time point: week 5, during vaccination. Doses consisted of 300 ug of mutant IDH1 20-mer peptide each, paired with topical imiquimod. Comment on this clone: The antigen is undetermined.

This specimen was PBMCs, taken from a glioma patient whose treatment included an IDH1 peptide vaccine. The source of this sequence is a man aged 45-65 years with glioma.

The CDR3 bases are TGTGCCAGCAGCGTAGGGGGGCAGGGGACCTACGAGCAGTACTTC. It is translated as CASSVGGQGTYEQYF. The chain recombines TRBV9 with TRBJ2-7; the D gene is possibly TRBD1 (6 bases). Trimming removed 0 bases at V and 2 bases at J, with 12 bases between. The CDR3 has 15 residues. Looked up from germline, CDR1 is SGDLS and CDR2 is YYNGEE.